Listed here are 24 T cell receptor beta chains from one sample, sequenced in a study of blood T cell repertoires in COVID-19 (dated by TCRdb to 2020 to 2022). The library was generated by the immunoSEQ multiplex PCR assay. TCRdb holds this immuneACCESS table with in-frame rearrangements only. Some clones are missing; in checked studies, unresolved V genes explain under half, and the rest has no known cause. This sample lists 150,000 to 200,000 clones; roughly nine tenths were detected once. 20% to 25% of the sample belongs to the ten largest clones. Sequencing input: peripheral blood. These receptors all come from a man in his sixties with active or convalescent COVID-19.

Only a few counts were recorded for this clone. The chain recombines TRBV11-2 with TRBJ2-2; 7 nucleotides line up with TRBD1. The germline V gene has CDR1 SGHAT and CDR2 FQNNGV. Trimming took 1 base from V and 16 from J; bases not matched to a gene: 3. The CDR3 length is 11 residues. The CDR3 loop is CASSLVGGGFF. For the CDR3, the DNA is TGTGCCAGCAGCTTAGTAGGGGGCGGGTTTTTT.

V is TRBV5-1 and J is TRBJ2-1; 11 bases are shared with TRBD2. Per the germline V gene, CDR1 is SGHRS and CDR2 is YFSETQ. This CDR3 spans 16 amino acids. V dropped 3 bases and J dropped 7; count of bases not matched to a gene: 9. The CDR3 spells CASSWSYSGGENEQFF. The CDR3 DNA is TGCGCCAGCAGCTGGAGTTATAGCGGGGGGGAAAATGAGCAGTTCTTC.

The chain combines TRBV9 with TRBJ2-6, with D hard to call. The CDR3 spans 15 residues. CDR1 is SGDLS and CDR2 is YYNGEE in the germline V gene. V dropped 4 bases and J dropped 4 bases, with 12 bases sitting between them. The CDR3 loop is CASSLTASGANVLTF. The CDR3 bases are TGTGCCAGCAGCCTTACAGCTTCGGGGGCCAACGTCCTGACTTTC.

This CDR3 is CASKGTGRAGELFF. Here the CDR3 DNA reads TGTGCCAGTAAAGGGACAGGGCGGGCCGGGGAGCTGTTTTTT. This rearrangement joins TRBV19 to TRBJ2-2; 9 bases are shared with TRBD1. Trimming took 7 bases from V and 6 from J; bases not matched to a gene: 6. There are 14 residues in the CDR3. The germline CDR1 and CDR2 sequences are LNHDA and SQIVND (reference sequence).

The rearrangement links TRBV6-5 to TRBJ2-7; 7 nucleotides match TRBD2. The CDR3 has 13 amino acids. Per germline, CDR1 MNHEY and CDR2 SVGAGI. Trimming cost V 5 bases and J 3 bases; bases outside gene matches: 4. CDR3 loop: CASSPREGYEQYF. The CDR3 region has the DNA TGTGCCAGCAGTCCTAGGGAGGGCTACGAGCAGTACTTC.

The chain carries TRBV2 and TRBJ1-1, with TRBD1 matching over 10 bases. The V gene end was trimmed by 5 bases and the J gene end by 8 bases; junction bases not matched to a gene: 5. This CDR3 contains 13 residues. Looked up from germline, CDR1 is SNHLY and CDR2 is FYNNEI. This chain's CDR3 is CASSYRDRGEAFF. CDR3 nucleotide sequence: TGTGCCAGCAGTTACCGGGACAGGGGAGAAGCTTTCTTT.

The rearrangement links TRBV6-5 to TRBJ1-2, with D possibly being TRBD1 (5 bases). V was clipped by 0 bases and J by 3 bases, with 11 bases between them. The germline gives CDR1 MNHEY, CDR2 SVGAGI. The CDR3 extends over 15 amino acids. CDR3 sequence reads: CASSYSGGVDYGYTF. The CDR3 DNA sequence: TGTGCCAGCAGTTACTCGGGGGGGGTCGACTATGGCTACACCTTC.

The genes are TRBV2 and TRBJ2-7, with TRBD1 as a possible D gene (6 bases). Trimming took 4 bases from V and 0 from J, leaving 16 bases between them. The CDR3 runs 16 residues. Looked up from germline, CDR1 is SNHLY and CDR2 is FYNNEI. In nucleotides, the CDR3 is TGTGCCAGCAGTGGGGCAGGGGCTACGATCTCCTACGAGCAGTACTTC. This codes for CASSGAGATISYEQYF.

About this clone: At one boundary the junction diverges from the germline segment, which might be a read error. This sequence joins TRBV7-8 and TRBJ2-2, with 14 bases lining up with TRBD2. Germline V gene data show CDR1 as SGHVS and CDR2 as FQNEAQ. The CDR3 contains 18 residues. CDR3 sequence: CPPRRPGTSGGRTGELFF. CDR3 DNA sequence: TGCCCCCCCCGCCGGCCAGGGACTAGCGGGGGCCGGACCGGGGAGCTGTTTTTT.

V usage is TRBV4-1 and J usage is TRBJ2-1, with TRBD2 matching over 8 bases. Losses at the gene ends were 0 bases for V and 0 bases for J; bases not matched to a gene: 13. CDR3 length: 20 amino acids. CDR1 and CDR2 from the germline V gene are MGHRA and YSYEKL. This CDR3 reads CASSQDPRQRTSPSYNEQFF. As DNA, the CDR3 is TGCGCCAGCAGCCAAGATCCTAGACAGAGGACTAGCCCCTCCTACAATGAGCAGTTCTTC.

This chain joins TRBV5-8 and TRBJ2-1; no definite D call. The CDR3 length is 15 residues. Trimming stripped 6 bases from V and 5 bases from J, with 18 bases between. CDR1 and CDR2 (germline): SGHTS, YDEGEE. The CDR3 nucleotides read TGTGCCAGCATCCCACCCCGAGACAATAACAATGAGCAGTTCTTC. Translating it yields CASIPPRDNNNEQFF. The whole variable domain, filled in from reference TRBV5-8 and TRBJ2-1, reads EAGVTQSPTHLIKTRGQQATLRCSPISGHTSVYWYQQALGLGLQFLLWYDEGEERNRGNFPPRFSGRQFPNYSSELNVNALELEDSALYLCASIPPRDNNNEQFFGPGTRLTVL.

For the CDR3, the DNA is TGCGCCAGCAGCTCAGGGGGTGGAGGGTCCTACAATGAGCAGTTCTTC. Its translation: CASSSGGGGSYNEQFF. The chain carries TRBV5-1 and TRBJ2-1, with D maybe TRBD1 (7 bases). The germline V and J ends were trimmed by 3 bases and 1 base, with 14 bases remaining between them. Germline lookup yields CDR1 SGHRS and CDR2 YFSETQ. The CDR3 runs 16 residues. Combining the CDR3 with reference TRBV5-1 and TRBJ2-1 gives the whole variable domain KAGVTQTPRYLIKTRGQQVTLSCSPISGHRSVSWYQQTPGQGLQFLFEYFSETQRNKGNFPGRFSGRQFSNSRSEMNVSTLELGDSALYLCASSSGGGGSYNEQFFGPGTRLTVL.

The chain joins TRBV5-1 to TRBJ2-3, with 9 bases fitting TRBD2. V lost 0 bases and J lost 4; bases outside the gene matches: 6. The germline V gene has CDR1 SGHRS and CDR2 YFSETQ. The CDR3 contains 16 residues. Here the CDR3 reads CASSLERGGASDTQYF. CDR3 nucleotide sequence: TGCGCCAGCAGCTTGGAGCGCGGGGGGGCCTCAGATACGCAGTATTTT. The complete variable domain, with remaining parts taken from reference TRBV5-1 and TRBJ2-3, reads KAGVTQTPRYLIKTRGQQVTLSCSPISGHRSVSWYQQTPGQGLQFLFEYFSETQRNKGNFPGRFSGRQFSNSRSEMNVSTLELGDSALYLCASSLERGGASDTQYFGPGTRLTVL.

J is TRBJ2-5 and V is TRBV29-1, with TRBD1 identical over 7 bases. This CDR3 comprises 17 residues. Unmatched junction bases numbered 12, after V lost 2 bases and J lost 0 bases. Germline CDR1 is SQVTM and CDR2 is ANQGSEA. In nucleotides, the CDR3 is TGCAGCGTTGAACCCTCTGCCCCCGACAGGGACCAAGAGACCCAGTACTTC. This encodes CSVEPSAPDRDQETQYF. The full variable domain, in which reference TRBV29-1 and TRBJ2-5 provide the parts outside the CDR3, is SAVISQKPSRDICQRGTSLTIQCQVDSQVTMMFWYRQQPGQSLTLIATANQGSEATYESGFVIDKFPISRPNLTFSTLTVSNMSPEDSSIYLCSVEPSAPDRDQETQYFGPGTRLLVL.

The chain has TRBV28 and TRBJ1-6; tentatively, D is TRBD1 (6 bases). The CDR3 length is 13 residues. Trimming stripped 5 bases from V and 5 bases from J, with 7 bases between. Germline CDR1 MDHEN, CDR2 SYDVKM. DNA of the CDR3: TGTGCCAGCAGTCGGGACAATAATTCACCCCTCCACTTT. It translates to CASSRDNNSPLHF.

This rearrangement joins TRBV20-1 to TRBJ1-1; D not certain. Germline CDR1 reads DFQATT; CDR2 reads SNEGSKA (reference sequence). Deletions cut 8 bases from V and 4 bases from J, with 11 bases between. There are 11 residues in the CDR3. CDR3 DNA: TGCAGTACTGAGGAGGGCACTGAAGCTTTCTTT. This encodes CSTEEGTEAFF.

V gene TRBV7-3 combines with J gene TRBJ1-3, with D maybe TRBD1 (6 bases). The CDR3 length is 16 residues. V was cut by 1 base and J by 2 bases, with 12 bases left in between. CDR1 and CDR2 (germline): SGHTA, FQGTGA. CDR3 in DNA: TGTGCCAGCAGCTTAATGGGGGCGGGCCCTGGAAACACCATATATTTT. Protein: CASSLMGAGPGNTIYF.

This clone was recorded only once. This chain joins TRBV3-1 (or the pseudogene TRBV3-2) and TRBJ1-4; possible D gene TRBD1, 5 bases. V gave up 0 bases and J gave up 8 bases, with 13 bases separating them. This CDR3 spans 15 amino acids. CDR1 is LGHDT, CDR2 YNNKEL, per germline (reference sequence). CDR3 protein: CASSQDLGRGEKLFF. CDR3 coding DNA: TGTGCCAGCAGCCAAGACCTGGGACGGGGGGAAAAACTGTTTTTT.

This rearrangement joins TRBV18 to TRBJ1-6; no firm D call. Germline V gene lookup returns CDR1 KGHSH and CDR2 LQKENI. The ends were cut back, 3 bases at V and 5 bases at J, with 5 bases in the middle. This CDR3 region has 13 residues. CDR3 DNA sequence: TGTGCCAGCTCACCCGAGAATAATTCACCCCTCCACTTT. It yields the protein CASSPENNSPLHF.

The chain carries TRBV9 and TRBJ2-3, with a weak D call TRBD2 (6 bases). The CDR3 extends over 16 amino acids. Between the trimmed V and J ends, which lost 6 bases and 0 bases, there was a span of 17 bases. Germline V gene data show CDR1 as SGDLS and CDR2 as YYNGEE. CDR3 loop: CASTRRWSGSTDTQYF. CDR3 sequence (DNA): TGTGCCAGCACTCGGAGGTGGAGCGGGAGCACAGATACGCAGTATTTT.

V usage is TRBV6-5 and J usage is TRBJ1-6, with D possibly TRBD1 on 6 matching bases. CDR3 length: 13 amino acids. The germline V gene encodes CDR1 MNHEY and CDR2 SVGAGI. V lost 7 bases, J lost 8 bases, and 12 bases lay in between. CDR3 bases: TGTGCCAGCAACAGGGATGGGGATTCACCCCTCCACTTT. It encodes CASNRDGDSPLHF.

V usage is TRBV11-2 and J usage is TRBJ2-2; 7 positions agree with TRBD1. The CDR3 loop spans 15 amino acids. V dropped 5 bases and J dropped 2; count of bases not matched to a gene: 5. Germline V gene lookup returns CDR1 SGHAT and CDR2 FQNNGV. The CDR3 DNA is TGTGCCAGCAGCCCCGGGACAGACAACACCGGGGAGCTGTTTTTT. It yields the protein CASSPGTDNTGELFF. The full variable domain, its missing parts supplied by reference TRBV11-2 and TRBJ2-2, is EAGVAQSPRYKIIEKRQSVAFWCNPISGHATLYWYQQILGQGPKLLIQFQNNGVVDDSQLPKDRFSAERLKGVDSTLKIQPAKLEDSAVYLCASSPGTDNTGELFFGEGSRLTVL.

J is TRBJ1-1 and V is TRBV2; 11 bases agree with TRBD1. CDR1 SNHLY and CDR2 FYNNEI come from the germline V gene. This CDR3 is 14 amino acids long. With 6 bases clipped from V and 5 bases from J, the junction kept 5 bases outside the gene matches. DNA for the CDR3: TGTGCCAGCAGAGGACAGGGGGCGGGGACTGAAGCTTTCTTT. Protein sequence: CASRGQGAGTEAFF.

Details on this clone: The identical CDR3 is also encoded by other nucleotide sequences in the sample. The genes are TRBV5-1 and TRBJ2-2; D ambiguous. The germline V and J ends were trimmed by 5 bases and 0 bases, with 8 bases remaining between them. The CDR3 sequence is 14 residues long. Germline V lookup: CDR1 SGHRS, CDR2 YFSETQ. CDR3 nucleotides: TGCGCCAGCAGTCTGCAGACGAACACCGGGGAGCTGTTTTTT. Translated, it gives CASSLQTNTGELFF. The full variable domain, in which reference TRBV5-1 and TRBJ2-2 provide the parts outside the CDR3, is KAGVTQTPRYLIKTRGQQVTLSCSPISGHRSVSWYQQTPGQGLQFLFEYFSETQRNKGNFPGRFSGRQFSNSRSEMNVSTLELGDSALYLCASSLQTNTGELFFGEGSRLTVL.